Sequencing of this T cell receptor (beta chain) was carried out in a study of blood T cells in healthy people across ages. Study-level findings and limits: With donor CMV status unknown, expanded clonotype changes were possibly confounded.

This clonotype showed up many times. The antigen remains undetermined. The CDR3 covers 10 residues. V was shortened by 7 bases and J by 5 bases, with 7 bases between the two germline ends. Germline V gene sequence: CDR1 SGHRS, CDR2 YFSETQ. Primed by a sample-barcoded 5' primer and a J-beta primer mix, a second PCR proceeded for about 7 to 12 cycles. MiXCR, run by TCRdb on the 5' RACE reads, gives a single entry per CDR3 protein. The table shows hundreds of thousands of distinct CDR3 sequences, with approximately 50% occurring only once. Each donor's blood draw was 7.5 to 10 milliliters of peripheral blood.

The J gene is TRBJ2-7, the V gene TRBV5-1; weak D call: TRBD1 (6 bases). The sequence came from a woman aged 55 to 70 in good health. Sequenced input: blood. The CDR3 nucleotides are TGCGCCAGCGCAGGGGACGAGCAGTACTTC. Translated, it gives CASAGDEQYF.